This T cell receptor (beta chain) is drawn from a study of beta chain features in type 1 diabetes. Study conclusions and caveats: A greater similarity of naive, central memory and Treg TCRB repertoires was seen among patients than among healthy donors. Type 1 diabetes patients had moderately but significantly shorter TCRB CDR3s in all four CD4+ subsets. At VDJ recombination sites, type 1 diabetes patients had fewer insertions and more deleted nucleotides.

This CDR3 is 13 amino acids long. The V and J ends lost 1 base and 6 bases respectively, with 9 bases between them. Germline CDR1 and CDR2: SGHTA and FQGNSA. Only a few counts were recorded for this clone. Its antigen is undetermined. A single heparinised blood sample, averaging approximately 100 mL, was obtained per donor. TCRB transcripts that were expressed got sequenced, as all of the isolated RNA had been reverse transcribed. Profiling relied on immunoSEQ multiplex PCR, and the TCRdb table lists in-frame clones only, not all of them. The sample holds about 150,000 clones, around 10% seen once. The gene calls are TRBV7-2 and TRBJ2-5; D gene uncertain. This TCR came from a man younger than 30 in good health. The sequenced sample was central memory CD4+ T cells from blood. This CDR3 reads CASSLDGQQTQYF. In DNA, the CDR3 is TGTGCCAGCAGCTTAGACGGCCAGCAGACCCAGTACTTC.